What follows are 4 T cell receptor beta chains derived from one specimen sequenced in a study of shared clonotypes between healthy human individuals. Repertoires were generated with immunoSEQ multiplex PCR, while TCRdb's copy carries only in-frame clones and drops some. The table shows some 1.4 million clones, with roughly 97% occurring only once. Sequences were obtained from naive CD4+ T cells sorted from blood. The subset here: CD45RA+ positively selected. Receptor source: a man aged 30 to 45 in good health.

The chain joins TRBV11-2 to TRBJ2-2; 11 bases fit TRBD2. The V gene end was trimmed by 4 bases and the J gene end by 4 bases; junction bases not matched to a gene: 8. The CDR3 extends over 17 amino acids. CDR1 and CDR2 from the germline V gene are SGHAT and FQNNGV. In DNA, the CDR3 is TGTGCCAGCAGCTCTAGCGGGAGGAGTCAAGGCACCGGGGAGCTGTTTTTT. Protein: CASSSSGRSQGTGELFF.

This sequence joins TRBV5-1 and TRBJ2-3; D tentatively fits TRBD1 or TRBD2 (6 bases each). Germline assignment: CDR1 SGHRS and CDR2 YFSETQ. Between the trimmed V and J ends, which lost 4 bases and 2 bases, there was a span of 20 bases. The CDR3 has 17 amino acids. The CDR3 bases are TGCGCCAGCAGCCAAGGGGGGTCAGGACGGCACACAGATACGCAGTATTTT. Protein product: CASSQGGSGRHTDTQYF.

This clone was detected only a few times. The J gene is TRBJ2-7, the V gene TRBV5-1, with D hard to call. This CDR3 contains 12 residues. Germline V gene sequence: CDR1 SGHRS, CDR2 YFSETQ. V was shortened by 1 base and J by 5 bases, with 7 bases between the two germline ends. The CDR3 spells CASSLTTHEQYF. The CDR3 region has the DNA TGCGCCAGCAGCTTGACGACCCACGAGCAGTACTTC.

Remarks on this clone: In the same sample, other DNA sequences code for this CDR3. This sequence joins TRBV7-2 and TRBJ2-5; D not certain. V shed 5 bases and J shed 4 bases, with 8 bases lying between them. Germline assignment: CDR1 SGHTA and CDR2 FQGNSA. The CDR3 extends over 12 amino acids. This CDR3 reads CASSLTLETQYF. The CDR3 DNA is TGTGCCAGCAGCCTCACGCTAGAGACCCAGTACTTC.